Below are 27 T cell receptor beta chains sequenced from a single sample in a study of blood T cell repertoires in COVID-19. TCRdb keeps only in-frame clones here, not all; method: immunoSEQ multiplex PCR. This table holds fewer than 150,000 clones, about 85% found once. Sequenced material: peripheral blood. These receptors all come from a human donor in a cohort sampled during active COVID-19.

The genes are TRBV19 and TRBJ1-4; 11 positions agree with TRBD1. The trim removed 6 bases at V and 8 bases at J, leaving 8 bases unmatched. The CDR3 spans 15 residues. The germline CDR1 and CDR2 sequences are LNHDA and SQIVND (reference sequence). CDR3 nucleotides: TGTGCCAGTAGCAAAACGGGACAGGGGGAGGAAAAACTGTTTTTT. It specifies CASSKTGQGEEKLFF.

The V call is TRBV7-2, the J call TRBJ2-5; unclear D gene. The CDR3 spans 13 residues. The germline gives CDR1 SGHTA, CDR2 FQGNSA. V was pared by 2 bases and J by 4 bases, with 8 bases between. The CDR3, as DNA: TGTGCCAGCAGCTTAACTCACGGAGAGACCCAGTACTTC. It is translated as CASSLTHGETQYF.

The CDR3 sequence: CASSLTGGNTIYF. The CDR3 nucleotides read TGTGCCAGCAGTTTGACAGGTGGAAACACCATATATTTT. The chain combines TRBV12-3 or TRBV12-4 with TRBJ1-3; the D gene is possibly TRBD1 (6 bases). The CDR3 runs to 13 residues. V shed 3 bases and J shed 3 bases, with 6 bases lying between them.

The chain has TRBV7-2 and TRBJ2-5; possibly TRBD2 for D (6 bases). The CDR3 is 11 residues long. Germline lookup yields CDR1 SGHTA and CDR2 FQGNSA. The V end was cut by 8 bases, the J end by 5 bases, with 9 bases between. Here the CDR3 reads CASAEGETQYF. In nucleotides, the CDR3 is TGTGCCAGCGCGGAGGGGGAGACCCAGTACTTC.

J is TRBJ2-1 and V is TRBV6-2 or TRBV6-3; 7 nucleotides line up with TRBD2. Germline V gene data show CDR1 as MNHEY and CDR2 as SVGEGT. V lost 6 bases, J lost 4 bases, and 9 bases stayed unmatched. CDR3 length: 15 residues. CDR3 residues: CASSPMAGRYNEQFF. The CDR3 DNA is TGTGCCAGCAGCCCCATGGCCGGGAGGTACAATGAGCAGTTCTTC.

The rearrangement joins TRBV6-2 or TRBV6-3 to TRBJ1-1, with D perhaps matching TRBD1 (5 bases). The ends were cut back, 4 bases at V and 4 bases at J, with 13 bases in the middle. Germline lookup yields CDR1 MNHEY and CDR2 SVGEGT. The CDR3 covers 14 residues. The CDR3, as DNA: TGTGCCAGCAGTTGGGCCAGGGACTCCACTGAAGCTTTCTTT. As protein: CASSWARDSTEAFF.

This clone was detected a few times. V is TRBV20-1 and J is TRBJ1-1, with D maybe TRBD1 (5 bases). This CDR3 spans 10 amino acids. Germline V lookup: CDR1 DFQATT, CDR2 SNEGSKA (reference sequence). V lost 5 bases and J 4 bases, leaving 5 bases between the germline ends. The CDR3 sequence: CSAQGTEAFF. The CDR3 DNA reads TGCAGTGCTCAGGGCACTGAAGCTTTCTTT.

This rearrangement joins TRBV24-1 to TRBJ1-2, with D hard to call. Per the germline V gene, CDR1 is KGHDR and CDR2 is SFDVKD. The CDR3 consists of 14 residues. V lost 9 bases, J lost 6 bases, and 19 bases lay in between. The CDR3 bases are TGTGCCACCCGAAGTCCGGGATCGGGAAATGGCTACACCTTC. Residues: CATRSPGSGNGYTF.

The V and J genes are TRBV6-5 and TRBJ1-2; TRBD1 is a possible D gene (5 bases). Between the trimmed V and J ends, which lost 10 bases and 4 bases, there was a span of 13 bases. Germline-derived CDR1 and CDR2 are MNHEY and SVGAGI. CDR3 length equals 12 residues. The CDR3 is CATRRGGYGYTF. The CDR3 DNA sequence: TGTGCCACAAGGAGGGGTGGCTATGGCTACACCTTC.

The J gene is TRBJ2-3, the V gene TRBV18; D call uncertain. The V end was cut by 1 base, the J end by 0 bases, with 20 bases between. The CDR3 is 19 residues long. Germline V gene sequence: CDR1 KGHSH, CDR2 LQKENI. The CDR3 spells CASSPRVLDWALSTDTQYF. DNA of the CDR3: TGTGCCAGCTCACCACGCGTTCTGGATTGGGCCTTAAGCACAGATACGCAGTATTTT.

The chain uses TRBV18 and TRBJ1-1; D is possibly TRBD1 (6 bases). The germline V gene has CDR1 KGHSH and CDR2 LQKENI. The CDR3 loop spans 14 amino acids. Trimming took 4 bases from V and 1 from J, leaving 10 bases between them. CDR3 nucleotides: TGTGCCAGCTCACATTTGGGACAGAACACTGAAGCTTTCTTT. Residues: CASSHLGQNTEAFF.

A few counts support this clone. The V gene is TRBV29-1, the J gene TRBJ1-2, with D hard to call. V was pared by 3 bases and J by 7 bases, with 18 bases between. The CDR3 runs 14 residues. CDR1 is SQVTM and CDR2 is ANQGSEA in the germline V gene. CDR3 loop: CSVDRVGLPPGYTF. The CDR3 coding sequence is TGCAGCGTTGACCGGGTAGGTTTGCCTCCTGGCTACACCTTC.

Notes on this clone: Other DNA sequences from this sample encode an identical CDR3 as well. V gene TRBV4-1 combines with J gene TRBJ1-1; D gene uncertain. The CDR3 contains 14 residues. With 0 bases removed from V and 1 base from J, the gap between germline ends came to 6 bases. Germline loops: CDR1 MGHRA, CDR2 YSYEKL. The CDR3 loop is CASSQDPGNTEAFF. Written as DNA, the CDR3 is TGCGCCAGCAGCCAAGACCCCGGGAACACTGAAGCTTTCTTT.

The rearrangement uses TRBV7-9 and TRBJ2-2; D uncertain. V lost 5 bases and J 2 bases, leaving 15 bases between the germline ends. CDR3 size: 16 residues. Germline V lookup: CDR1 SEHNR, CDR2 FQNEAQ (reference sequence). CDR3 in amino acids: CASSPSELANTGELFF. The CDR3 coding sequence is TGTGCCAGCAGCCCTAGTGAATTAGCAAACACCGGGGAGCTGTTTTTT.

This clone was counted once. The V call is TRBV6-2 or TRBV6-3, the J call TRBJ1-2, with TRBD1 as a possible D gene (5 bases). The ends were cut back, 6 bases at V and 3 bases at J, with 11 bases in the middle. Per the germline V gene, CDR1 is MNHEY and CDR2 is SVGEGT. The CDR3 length is 13 residues. The CDR3 sequence: CASSGARDYGYTF. The CDR3 DNA follows: TGTGCCAGCAGCGGGGCCAGGGACTATGGCTACACCTTC.

V and J are TRBV27 and TRBJ2-3; 10 nucleotides match TRBD1. Losses at the gene ends were 3 bases for V and 3 bases for J; bases not matched to a gene: 6. CDR3 length equals 16 residues. CDR1 is MNHEY and CDR2 is SMNVEV in the germline V gene (reference sequence). In DNA form, the CDR3 reads TGTGCCAGCAGTTTTATGGGACAGGGGATTACAGATACGCAGTATTTT. It yields the protein CASSFMGQGITDTQYF.

This rearrangement joins TRBV5-6 to TRBJ1-6, with D maybe TRBD1 (5 bases). The germline V gene has CDR1 SGHDT and CDR2 YYEEEE. The CDR3 contains 15 residues. Trimming took 4 bases from V and 8 from J, leaving 16 bases between them. The CDR3 DNA is TGTGCCAGCAGCAAAGGGGAGGGAGTTCATTCACCCCTCCACTTT. Translated: CASSKGEGVHSPLHF.

The chain links TRBV27 to TRBJ1-4; no firm D call. V was trimmed by 6 bases and J by 0 bases, leaving 11 bases between them. The CDR3 extends over 15 amino acids. The germline gives CDR1 MNHEY, CDR2 SMNVEV (reference sequence). The CDR3 reads CASRGSTATNEKLFF. CDR3 in DNA: TGTGCCAGCAGGGGTTCGACTGCAACTAATGAAAAACTGTTTTTT.

This chain links TRBV11-3 with TRBJ2-5, with TRBD1 as a possible D gene (5 bases). Looked up from germline, CDR1 is SGHNT and CDR2 is YENEEA. V was clipped by 1 base and J by 1 base, with 13 bases between them. The CDR3 loop spans 16 amino acids. As DNA, the CDR3 is TGTGCCAGCAGCTTAGGGGGCGCGGCTACCCAAGAGACCCAGTACTTC. As protein: CASSLGGAATQETQYF.

The chain links TRBV6-1 to TRBJ2-3; D remains ambiguous. The CDR3 contains 14 residues. The germline CDR1 and CDR2 sequences are MNHNS and SASEGT. Trimming removed 1 base from V and 1 base from J, with 6 bases in between. Here the CDR3 reads CASSEVAGTDTQYF. Written as DNA, the CDR3 is TGTGCCAGCAGTGAAGTGGCAGGCACAGATACGCAGTATTTT.

The CDR3 sequence is CASSNRLNEKLFF. In DNA form, the CDR3 reads TGCGCCAGCAGCAACAGGTTAAATGAAAAACTGTTTTTT. The rearrangement links TRBV5-1 to TRBJ1-4; TRBD1 is a possible D gene (5 bases). This CDR3 comprises 13 residues. V dropped 4 bases and J dropped 5 bases, with 9 bases sitting between them. From germline, CDR1 is SGHRS and CDR2 YFSETQ.

This clone was detected only once. This CDR3 reads CASSFEREAATDTQYF. In DNA, the CDR3 is TGTGCCAGCAGCTTTGAGCGGGAGGCGGCCACAGATACGCAGTATTTT. J is TRBJ2-3 and V is TRBV5-4, with 9 positions matching TRBD2. V was pared by 2 bases and J by 2 bases, with 6 bases of the junction left unmatched. CDR3 length equals 16 residues. CDR1 and CDR2 from the germline V gene are SGHNT and YYREEE (reference sequence).

This chain joins TRBV24-1 and TRBJ1-3; 7 bases are a match to TRBD1. The CDR3 is 15 amino acids. CDR1 and CDR2 from the germline V gene are KGHDR and SFDVKD. V was clipped by 3 bases and J by 3 bases; unmatched bases: 4. In DNA form, the CDR3 reads TGTGCCACCAGTGATACAGGGGCAAATGGAAACACCATATATTTT. The encoded protein is CATSDTGANGNTIYF.

This chain joins TRBV30 and TRBJ1-5; a possible D gene is TRBD1 (5 bases). V was shortened by 3 bases and J by 6 bases, with 12 bases between the two germline ends. The CDR3 runs to 13 residues. CDR1 and CDR2 (germline): GTSNPN, SVGIG (reference sequence). CDR3: CAWRQGLGQPQHF. The DNA of the CDR3 is TGTGCCTGGAGGCAGGGTTTGGGTCAGCCCCAGCATTTT.

The J gene is TRBJ2-6, the V gene TRBV15; D is possibly TRBD1 (7 bases). Trimming removed 2 bases at V and 1 base at J, with 15 bases between. The V gene's germline CDR1 is LNHNV and CDR2 YYDKDF (reference sequence). The CDR3 contains 18 residues. The CDR3, as DNA: TGTGCCACCAGCAGAAACAGGGGCGCGGGATCTGGGGCCAACGTCCTGACTTTC. This gives the protein CATSRNRGAGSGANVLTF.

In this sample, this clone turned up a few times. The rearrangement links TRBV6-5 to TRBJ1-1; tentatively, D is TRBD1 (6 bases). Germline CDR1 is MNHEY and CDR2 is SVGAGI. This CDR3 has 16 residues. Between the trimmed V and J ends, which lost 2 bases and 1 base, there was a span of 14 bases. CDR3 region: CASSYAGAAWNTEAFF. CDR3 in DNA: TGTGCCAGCAGTTACGCAGGGGCGGCATGGAACACTGAAGCTTTCTTT.

The gene calls are TRBV12-3 or TRBV12-4 and TRBJ1-5, with D maybe TRBD1 (5 bases). CDR3 size: 13 residues. V was shortened by 6 bases and J by 2 bases, with 8 bases between the two germline ends. DNA of the CDR3: TGTGCCAGCAGATCAGGGCGCAATCAGCCCCAGCATTTT. Amino acid sequence: CASRSGRNQPQHF.